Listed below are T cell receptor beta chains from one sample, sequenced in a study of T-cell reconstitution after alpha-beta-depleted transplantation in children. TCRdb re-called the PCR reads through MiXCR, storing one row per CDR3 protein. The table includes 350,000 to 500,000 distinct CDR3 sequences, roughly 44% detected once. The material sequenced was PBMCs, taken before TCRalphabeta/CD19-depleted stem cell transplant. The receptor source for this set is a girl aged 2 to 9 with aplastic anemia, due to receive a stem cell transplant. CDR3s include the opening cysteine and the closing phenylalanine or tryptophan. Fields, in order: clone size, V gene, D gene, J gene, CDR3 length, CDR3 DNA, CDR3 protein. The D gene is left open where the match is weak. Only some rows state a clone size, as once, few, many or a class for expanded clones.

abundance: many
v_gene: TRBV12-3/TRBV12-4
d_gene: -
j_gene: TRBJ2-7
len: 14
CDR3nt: TGTGCCAGCAGTTTGGTGCCAAGCACCTACGAGCAGTACTTC
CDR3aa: CASSLVPSTYEQYF

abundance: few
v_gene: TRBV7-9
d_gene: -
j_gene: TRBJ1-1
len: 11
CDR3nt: TGTGCCAGCAGCTTAAAGGCTGAAGCTTTCTTT
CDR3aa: CASSLKAEAFF

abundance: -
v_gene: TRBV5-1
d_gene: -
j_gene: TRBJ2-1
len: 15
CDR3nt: TGCGCCAGCAGCTTGGGGACACCGGCCCTGCAGGAGCAGTTCTTC
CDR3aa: CASSLGTPALQEQFF

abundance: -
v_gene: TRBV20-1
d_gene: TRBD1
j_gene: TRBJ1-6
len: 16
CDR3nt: TGCAGTGCTAGGGGGTTGACGACAGGGGCGGATTCACCCCTCCACTTT
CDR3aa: CSARGLTTGADSPLHF

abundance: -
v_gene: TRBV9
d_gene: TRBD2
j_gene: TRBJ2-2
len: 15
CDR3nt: TGTGCCAGCAGCGTAGATTTGCGGGAGATCGGGGAGCTGTTTTTT
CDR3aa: CASSVDLREIGELFF

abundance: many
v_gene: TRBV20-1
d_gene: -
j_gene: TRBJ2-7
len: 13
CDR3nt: TGCAGTGCTGGGGTCGGGACGAGGTACGAGCAGTACTTC
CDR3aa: CSAGVGTRYEQYF

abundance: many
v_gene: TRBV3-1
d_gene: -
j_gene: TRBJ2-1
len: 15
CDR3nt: TGTGCCAGCAGCCAAGTTGCAAGCTCCTACAATGAGCAGTTCTTC
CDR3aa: CASSQVASSYNEQFF

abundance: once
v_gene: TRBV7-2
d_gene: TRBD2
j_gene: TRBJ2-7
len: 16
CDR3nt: TGTGCCAGCAGCTCCGGGACTAGCGGGGGCCGCTACGAGCAGTACTTC
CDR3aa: CASSSGTSGGRYEQYF

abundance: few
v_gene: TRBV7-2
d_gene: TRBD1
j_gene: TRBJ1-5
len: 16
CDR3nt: TGTGCCAGCAGCTTAATGGGACAGGGGAGCAATCAGCCCCAGCATTTT
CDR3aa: CASSLMGQGSNQPQHF

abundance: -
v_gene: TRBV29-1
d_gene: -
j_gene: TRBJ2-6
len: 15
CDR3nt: TGCAGCGTTGGGGGGGCGGGGGTAGGGGCCAACGTCCTGACTTTC
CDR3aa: CSVGGAGVGANVLTF

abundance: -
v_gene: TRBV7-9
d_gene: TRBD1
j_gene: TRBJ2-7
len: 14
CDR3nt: TGTGCCAGCAGCCTGGGACAGGGGCGTCTCGAGCAGTACTTC
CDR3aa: CASSLGQGRLEQYF

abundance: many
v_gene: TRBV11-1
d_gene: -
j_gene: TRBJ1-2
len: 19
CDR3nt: TGTGCCAGCAGTCTCTCTAAACCCGGACGAGGGAGGACTAACTATGGCTACACCTTC
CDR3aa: CASSLSKPGRGRTNYGYTF

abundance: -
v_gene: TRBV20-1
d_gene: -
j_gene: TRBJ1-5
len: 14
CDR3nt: TGCAGTGCTCGGACCAGGGGTGGCAATCAGCCCCAGCATTTT
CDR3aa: CSARTRGGNQPQHF

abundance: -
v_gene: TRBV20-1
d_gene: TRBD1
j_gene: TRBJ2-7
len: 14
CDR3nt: TGCAGTGCAGCCCCTCTGACAGGGACCTACGAGCAGTACTTC
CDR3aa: CSAAPLTGTYEQYF

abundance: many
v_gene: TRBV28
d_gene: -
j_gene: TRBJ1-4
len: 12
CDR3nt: TGTGCCACCCGACAGTCAAATGAAAAACTGTTTTTT
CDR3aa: CATRQSNEKLFF

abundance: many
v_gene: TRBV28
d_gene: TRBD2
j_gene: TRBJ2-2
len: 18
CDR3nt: TGTGCCAGCAGAGGGACTAGCGGAACCTTTACGAACACCGGGGAGCTGTTTTTT
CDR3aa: CASRGTSGTFTNTGELFF

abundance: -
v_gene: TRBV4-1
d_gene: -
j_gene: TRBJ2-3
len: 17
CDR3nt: TGCGCCAGCAGCCAAGGAAATGGCAGGGACGTAACAGATACGCAGTATTTT
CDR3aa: CASSQGNGRDVTDTQYF

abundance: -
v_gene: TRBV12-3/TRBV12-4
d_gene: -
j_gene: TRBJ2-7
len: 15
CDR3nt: TGTGCCAGCAGTTTAGCGGCAGTCCACTCCTACGAGCAGTACTTC
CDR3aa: CASSLAAVHSYEQYF

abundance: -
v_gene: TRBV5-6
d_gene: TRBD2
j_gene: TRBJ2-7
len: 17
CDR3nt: TGTGCCAGCAGCTACCCGGGACTAGCGGGCACCTCCTACGAGCAGTACTTC
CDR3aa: CASSYPGLAGTSYEQYF

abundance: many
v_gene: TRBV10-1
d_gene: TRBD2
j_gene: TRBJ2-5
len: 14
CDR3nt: TGCGCCAGCAGTCCCAGCGGGAGTTGGGAGACCCAGTACTTC
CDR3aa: CASSPSGSWETQYF

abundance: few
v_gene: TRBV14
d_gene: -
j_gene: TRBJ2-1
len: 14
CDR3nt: TGTGCCAGCAGCCAGGGCCTTCTTTCACTGGAGCAGTTCTTC
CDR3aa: CASSQGLLSLEQFF

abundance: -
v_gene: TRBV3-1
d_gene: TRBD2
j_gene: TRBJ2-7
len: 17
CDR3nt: TGTGCCAGCAGCCAAGGGCTGATAGCGGGGGGACCCTACGAGCAGTACTTC
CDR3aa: CASSQGLIAGGPYEQYF

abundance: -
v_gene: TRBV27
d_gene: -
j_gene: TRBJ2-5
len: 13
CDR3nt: TGTGCCAGCAGTTTATCGCCCGGCGAGACCCAGTACTTC
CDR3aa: CASSLSPGETQYF

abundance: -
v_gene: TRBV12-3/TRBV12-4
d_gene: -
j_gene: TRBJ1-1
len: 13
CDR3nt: TGTGCCAGCAGTTTATCTGGGGTGGAGGGAGCTTTCTTT
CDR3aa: CASSLSGVEGAFF

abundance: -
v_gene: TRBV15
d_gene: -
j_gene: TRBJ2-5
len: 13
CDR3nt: TGTGCCACCAGCAACCGACAGAAAGAGACCCAGTACTTC
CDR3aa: CATSNRQKETQYF

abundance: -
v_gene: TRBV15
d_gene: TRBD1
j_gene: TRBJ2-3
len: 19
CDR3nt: TGTGCCACCAGCAGAGCGACGACCAGACAGGGGCGGATGAAAGATACGCAGTATTTT
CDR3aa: CATSRATTRQGRMKDTQYF

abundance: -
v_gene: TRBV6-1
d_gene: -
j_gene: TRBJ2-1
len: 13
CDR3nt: TGTGCCAGCAGTCGGACAGCTTACAATGAGCAGTTCTTC
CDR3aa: CASSRTAYNEQFF

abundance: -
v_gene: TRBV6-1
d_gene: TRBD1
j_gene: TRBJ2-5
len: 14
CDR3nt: TGTGCCAGCAGTCCGCGGACAGGGATAGAGACCCAGTACTTC
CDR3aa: CASSPRTGIETQYF

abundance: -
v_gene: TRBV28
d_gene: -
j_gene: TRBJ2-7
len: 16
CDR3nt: TGTGCCAGCAGTCCCTCCCCAGGGGCCCTCTCCTACGAGCAGTACTTC
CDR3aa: CASSPSPGALSYEQYF

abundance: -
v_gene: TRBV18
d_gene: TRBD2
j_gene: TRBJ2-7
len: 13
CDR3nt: TGTGCCAGCTCACCAGGACTAGCGCGTGAGCAGTACTTC
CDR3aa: CASSPGLAREQYF

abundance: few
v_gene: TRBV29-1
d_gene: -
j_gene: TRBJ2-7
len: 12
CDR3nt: TGCAGCGTTGAAGATCAGGGCTACGAGCAGTACTTC
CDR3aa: CSVEDQGYEQYF

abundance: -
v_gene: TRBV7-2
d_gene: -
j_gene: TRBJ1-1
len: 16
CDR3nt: TGTGCCAGCAGCCCATACCAGGCGTCGAGGGACACTGAAGCTTTCTTT
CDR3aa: CASSPYQASRDTEAFF

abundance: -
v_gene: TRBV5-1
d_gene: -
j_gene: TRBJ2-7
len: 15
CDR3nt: TGCGCCAGCAGCTTGGACCCAAGGGAGGCCTACGAGCAGTACTTC
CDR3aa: CASSLDPREAYEQYF

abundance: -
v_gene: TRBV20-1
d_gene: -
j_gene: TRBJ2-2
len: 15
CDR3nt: TGCAGTGGAAAAATTATCGGGGGGCCCACCGGGGAGCTGTTTTTT
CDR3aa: CSGKIIGGPTGELFF

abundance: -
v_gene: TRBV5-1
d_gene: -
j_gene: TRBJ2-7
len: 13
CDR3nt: TGCGCCAGCAGCTTGTGGGAAGCCTACGAGCAGTACTTC
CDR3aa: CASSLWEAYEQYF

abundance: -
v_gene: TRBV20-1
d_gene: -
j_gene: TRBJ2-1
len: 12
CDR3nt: TGCAGTGCTAGATGGCTCCCAAATGAGCAGTTCTTC
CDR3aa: CSARWLPNEQFF

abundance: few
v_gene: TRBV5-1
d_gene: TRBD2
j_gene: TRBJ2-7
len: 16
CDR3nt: TGCGCCAGCAGCCCGGGACTAGCGGGAGGGCCAAACGAGCAGTACTTC
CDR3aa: CASSPGLAGGPNEQYF

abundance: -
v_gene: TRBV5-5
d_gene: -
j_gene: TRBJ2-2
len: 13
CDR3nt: TGTGCCAGCAGCTATTGGGATACCGGGGAGCTGTTTTTT
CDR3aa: CASSYWDTGELFF

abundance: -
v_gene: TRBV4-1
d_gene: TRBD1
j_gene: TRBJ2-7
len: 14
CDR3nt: TGCGCCAGCACCGGGACAGGGGGCCGAAACGAGCAGTACTTC
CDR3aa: CASTGTGGRNEQYF

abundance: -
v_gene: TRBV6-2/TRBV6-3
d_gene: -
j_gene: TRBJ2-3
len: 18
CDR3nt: TGTGCCAGCAGTTACTCGAAAGCTGGACGCAGGAGAACAGATACGCAGTATTTT
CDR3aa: CASSYSKAGRRRTDTQYF

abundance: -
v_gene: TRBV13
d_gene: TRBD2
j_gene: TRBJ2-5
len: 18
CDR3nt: TGTGCCAGCAGCCCCGGGACTAGCGGGAGTTCTTTCGGAGAGACCCACTACTTC
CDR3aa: CASSPGTSGSSFGETHYF